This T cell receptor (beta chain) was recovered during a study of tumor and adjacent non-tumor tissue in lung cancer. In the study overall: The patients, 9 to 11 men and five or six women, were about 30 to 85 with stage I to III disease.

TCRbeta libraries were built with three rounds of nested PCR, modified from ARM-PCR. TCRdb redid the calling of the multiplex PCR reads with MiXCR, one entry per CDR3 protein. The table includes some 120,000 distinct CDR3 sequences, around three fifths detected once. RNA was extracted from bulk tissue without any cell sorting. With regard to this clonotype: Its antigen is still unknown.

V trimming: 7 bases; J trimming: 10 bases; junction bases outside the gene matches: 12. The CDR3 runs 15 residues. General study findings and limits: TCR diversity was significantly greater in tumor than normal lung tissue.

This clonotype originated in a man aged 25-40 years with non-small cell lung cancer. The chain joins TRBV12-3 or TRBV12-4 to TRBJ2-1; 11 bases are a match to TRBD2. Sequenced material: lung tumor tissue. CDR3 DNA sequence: TGTGCCAGCATTCCTAGCGGGGGGACCGTTTGGGAGCAGTTCTTC. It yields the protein CASIPSGGTVWEQFF.